The 9 T cell receptor beta chains given below trace back to one sample, sequenced in a study of Ad26.COV2.S vaccination and SARS-CoV-2 variants. This table comes from immunoSEQ multiplex PCR, and its TCRdb copy is limited to in-frame clones, with some not included. The sample has hundreds of thousands of clones, roughly 84% seen once; the top ten hold about 3%. Treatment specified: some 20 received Ad26.COV2.S at low or high dose, single or two shots; about five received placebo; per-sample allocation not given. The study sampled participants on day 63 after the first vaccine or placebo injection. The sample in question was peripheral blood, obtained in a trial of Ad26.COV2.S vaccine versus placebo. Receptor source: a person aged 18 to 65 who received the Ad26.COV2.S COVID-19 vaccine or a placebo.

The chain carries TRBV6-6 and TRBJ2-7, with TRBD1 identical over 7 bases. The length of the CDR3 is 14 residues. V shed 6 bases and J 3 bases; nucleotides not matched to a gene: 8. Germline V gene sequence: CDR1 MNHNY, CDR2 SVGAGI (reference sequence). The CDR3 here is CASSSRTGNYEQYF. CDR3 DNA sequence: TGTGCCAGCAGCTCTAGGACAGGTAACTACGAGCAGTACTTC.

This chain uses TRBV11-2 with TRBJ1-4; no firm D call. This CDR3 has 15 amino acids. Germline CDR1 SGHAT, CDR2 FQNNGV. Trimming left V 0 bases short and J 5 bases short, with 10 bases between. The DNA of the CDR3 is TGTGCCAGCAGCTTAGATGGGCGGCCCAATGAAAAACTGTTTTTT. Translating it yields CASSLDGRPNEKLFF.

The chain combines TRBV19 with TRBJ1-2; TRBD1 agrees at 8 bases. CDR1 is LNHDA, CDR2 SQIVND, per germline (reference sequence). J lost 3 bases, V lost 6 bases, and 9 bases had no gene match. CDR3 size: 15 residues. For the CDR3, the DNA is TGTGCCAGTAGAGCGGGACAGGCGATCTACTATGGCTACACCTTC. Translating it yields CASRAGQAIYYGYTF.

The chain recombines TRBV30 with TRBJ2-5; possibly TRBD1 or TRBD2 for D (6 bases each). Trimming stripped 2 bases from V and 2 bases from J, with 15 bases between. The CDR3 spans 15 residues. Germline assignment: CDR1 GTSNPN and CDR2 SVGIG (reference sequence). The CDR3 DNA reads TGTGCCTGGAGTACTGGCCAGGGGACTCAAGAGACCCAGTACTTC. It encodes CAWSTGQGTQETQYF.

V is TRBV7-3 and J is TRBJ2-2; 8 bases are shared with TRBD2. Germline V gene lookup returns CDR1 SGHTA and CDR2 FQGTGA. Trimming took 1 base from V and 1 from J; bases not matched to a gene: 5. The CDR3 runs to 17 residues. CDR3: CASSLNRLAGNTGELFF. The DNA for the CDR3 is TGTGCCAGCAGCTTAAATCGGCTAGCGGGGAACACCGGGGAGCTGTTTTTT.

The chain carries TRBV5-8 and TRBJ2-7; TRBD2 might be the D (5 bases). Looked up from germline, CDR1 is SGHTS and CDR2 is YDEGEE. The V end lost 1 base, the J end lost 3 bases, and 14 bases lay between the germline ends. CDR3 size: 15 residues. This chain's CDR3 is CASSLFSGLLYEQYF. The CDR3 DNA reads TGTGCCAGCAGCTTGTTCTCAGGACTCCTCTACGAGCAGTACTTC.

The V and J genes are TRBV5-6 and TRBJ2-7; 11 positions agree with TRBD2. The ends lost 0 bases at V and 3 bases at J; junction bases unmatched: 8. The CDR3 runs 17 residues. The germline CDR1 and CDR2 sequences are SGHDT and YYEEEE. CDR3 in DNA: TGTGCCAGCAGCTTGGCACTAGCGGGGGAACCCCTCTACGAGCAGTACTTC. This translates into CASSLALAGEPLYEQYF.

This rearrangement joins TRBV13 to TRBJ1-1; 8 nucleotides align to TRBD1. V lost 4 bases to trimming and J lost 1 base; unmatched junction nucleotides: 5. The CDR3 contains 15 residues. Germline lookup yields CDR1 PRHDT and CDR2 FYEKMQ (reference sequence). The CDR3 sequence: CASSWGDRTNTEAFF. CDR3 sequence (DNA): TGTGCCAGCAGCTGGGGGGACAGGACGAACACTGAAGCTTTCTTT.

The J gene is TRBJ1-1, the V gene TRBV6-5; D may be TRBD1 (6 bases). The germline CDR1 and CDR2 sequences are MNHEY and SVGAGI. Trimming removed 7 bases at V and 1 base at J, with 13 bases between. The CDR3 extends over 14 amino acids. The chain's CDR3 is CASTEGGGNTEAFF. The CDR3 DNA reads TGTGCCAGCACCGAAGGGGGGGGGAACACTGAAGCTTTCTTT.